The 8 T cell receptor beta chains below were found in one sample sequenced in a study of control samples from healthy donors and cancer patients. Clones were read by immunoSEQ multiplex PCR, and TCRdb kept only the in-frame ones, dropping some. Of 250,000 to 300,000 clones in the sample, over 70% are singletons; the top ten hold 13%. The sample was PBMCs. Receptors originate from a woman aged 55-70 years with lung cancer.

The chain is built from TRBV5-1 and TRBJ2-7, with 12 positions matching TRBD2. Trimming took 0 bases from V and 2 from J; bases not matched to a gene: 15. The germline V gene has CDR1 SGHRS and CDR2 YFSETQ. CDR3 length equals 20 residues. The CDR3 DNA follows: TGCGCCAGCAGCTTGGGACTAGCGGGAGCCTCGTCTCCAGATCCCTACGAGCAGTACTTC. It encodes CASSLGLAGASSPDPYEQYF.

This chain links TRBV3-1 (or the pseudogene TRBV3-2) with TRBJ1-1; 7 bases are shared with TRBD1. V lost 5 bases, J lost 1 base, and 4 bases stayed unmatched. In germline, CDR1 is LGHDT, CDR2 YNNKEL (reference sequence). The CDR3 extends over 14 amino acids. The DNA for the CDR3 is TGTGCCAGCAGCAAGGGGACAGCGAACACTGAAGCTTTCTTT. This codes for CASSKGTANTEAFF.

V usage is TRBV6-5 and J usage is TRBJ2-2, with 7 positions matching TRBD1. Germline V gene sequence: CDR1 MNHEY, CDR2 SVGAGI. Unmatched junction bases numbered 3, after V lost 5 bases and J lost 0 bases. This CDR3 region has 15 residues. The CDR3 nucleotides are TGTGCCAGCAGTCGGGACAGCCCGAACACCGGGGAGCTGTTTTTT. It specifies CASSRDSPNTGELFF.

The table lists this clone with a few counts. This chain links TRBV4-1 with TRBJ1-5; TRBD1 agrees at 10 bases. The CDR3 covers 16 residues. CDR1 is MGHRA and CDR2 is YSYEKL in the germline V gene. J was trimmed by 4 bases and V by 1 base; bases with no gene match: 4. The CDR3 coding sequence is TGCGCCAGCAGCCAAGGGGGGACAGGGGCAAATCAGCCCCAGCATTTT. It encodes CASSQGGTGANQPQHF.

For the CDR3, the DNA is TGCGCCAGCAGCTACAAACCGTCGGGGGGCTGGGGGGAGACCCAGTACTTC. Amino acid sequence: CASSYKPSGGWGETQYF. The chain links TRBV5-1 to TRBJ2-5; maybe TRBD2 (7 bases). The V end lost 3 bases, the J end lost 5 bases, and 23 bases lay between the germline ends. The CDR3 runs 17 residues. Germline CDR1 SGHRS, CDR2 YFSETQ.

This sequence joins TRBV14 and TRBJ2-3; no definite D call. Germline CDR1 reads SGHDN; CDR2 reads FVKESK. The germline V and J ends were trimmed by 0 bases and 0 bases, with 7 bases remaining between them. The CDR3 spans 15 residues. The CDR3 reads CASSQDYTSTDTQYF. The CDR3 coding sequence is TGTGCCAGCAGCCAAGACTACACCAGCACAGATACGCAGTATTTT.

This chain links TRBV19 with TRBJ1-2, with TRBD1 matching over 7 bases. The V and J ends lost 5 bases and 2 bases, in that order; junction bases with no gene match: 8. The length of the CDR3 is 15 residues. Germline V lookup: CDR1 LNHDA, CDR2 SQIVND (reference sequence). CDR3 region: CASSQRTGPNYGYTF. The CDR3, as DNA: TGTGCCAGTAGTCAAAGGACAGGACCCAACTATGGCTACACCTTC.

The rearrangement joins TRBV19 to TRBJ2-1; 7 bases map to TRBD2. The CDR3 covers 13 residues. V was pared by 10 bases and J by 6 bases, with 9 bases of the junction left unmatched. CDR1 LNHDA and CDR2 SQIVND come from the germline V gene (reference sequence). CDR3 coding DNA: TGTGCCACCGAAGGACTAGGCAGCAATGAGCAGTTCTTC. This translates into CATEGLGSNEQFF.